This T cell receptor (beta chain) was retrieved from a study of Ad26.COV2.S vaccination and SARS-CoV-2 variants. TCRdb keeps only in-frame clones here, not all; method: immunoSEQ multiplex PCR. The table has fewer than 400,000 clones, less than 90% seen once. CDR3 size: 14 residues. Looked up from germline, CDR1 is LGHDT and CDR2 is YNNKEL (reference sequence). Trimming took 0 bases from V and 10 from J, leaving 16 bases between them. Indicated treatment: around 19 received Ad26.COV2.S at low or high dose, single or two shots; about five received placebo; per-sample allocation not given. Samples analyzed were those drawn on day 63 after the first vaccine or placebo injection. Whoever gave the sample was an adult aged 18-55 years in Boston.

The sample was peripheral blood, taken in a trial of Ad26.COV2.S vaccine versus placebo. The source is a person between 18 and 60 years old who received the Ad26.COV2.S COVID-19 vaccine or a placebo. This chain uses TRBV3-1 (or the pseudogene TRBV3-2) with TRBJ2-7; weak D call: TRBD2 (7 bases). Written as DNA, the CDR3 is TGTGCCAGCAGCCAAGATTTGGGGGGGCCTAGACAGTACTTC. This sequence encodes CASSQDLGGPRQYF.